These 8 T cell receptor beta chains originate from one sample sequenced in a study of cytomegalovirus exposure and HLA in healthy donors. PCR amplification relied on 60 Vbeta primers (plus 13 Jbeta primers). Profiling relied on immunoSEQ multiplex PCR, and the TCRdb table lists in-frame clones only, not all of them. The sample carries some 120,000 clones, approximately 78% recorded once. Sequenced sample: PBMCs. The receptors were sampled from a woman between 40 and 55 years old in good health and CMV-seronegative.

This chain joins TRBV29-1 and TRBJ2-7, with 7 bases that match TRBD1. The CDR3 spans 12 residues. V shed 7 bases and J 2 bases; nucleotides not matched to a gene: 5. Germline-derived CDR1 and CDR2 are SQVTM and ANQGSEA. The CDR3 sequence is CSGRDSTYEQYF. CDR3 coding DNA: TGCAGCGGCCGGGACAGTACCTACGAGCAGTACTTC.

The table lists this clone with a count of one. The rearrangement uses TRBV7-9 and TRBJ2-3; the match to TRBD2 covers 10 bases. The length of the CDR3 is 16 residues. Per the germline V gene, CDR1 is SEHNR and CDR2 is FQNEAQ (reference sequence). V dropped 1 base and J dropped 4; count of bases not matched to a gene: 5. CDR3 in DNA: TGTGCCAGCAGCTTAGACGTAGCGGGAGGACCAGATACGCAGTATTTT. Encoded protein: CASSLDVAGGPDTQYF.

V usage is TRBV10-3 and J usage is TRBJ1-3; no reliable D call. CDR1 is ENHRY and CDR2 is SYGVKD in the germline V gene. The CDR3 runs to 13 residues. V lost 4 bases to trimming and J lost 4 bases, with 8 bases between them. As DNA, the CDR3 is TGTGCCATCAGTGTAACTACAGGAAACACCATATATTTT. Its translation is CAISVTTGNTIYF.

The chain carries TRBV7-2 and TRBJ2-3; D is unresolved. This CDR3 region has 15 residues. V lost 3 bases to trimming and J lost 2 bases, with 12 bases between them. The germline V gene encodes CDR1 SGHTA and CDR2 FQGNSA. CDR3 sequence reads: CASSLSTGYTDTQYF. The DNA of the CDR3 is TGTGCCAGCAGCTTGTCGACTGGTTACACAGATACGCAGTATTTT.

The V gene is TRBV5-4, the J gene TRBJ2-1; possible D gene TRBD2, 5 bases. The germline gives CDR1 SGHNT, CDR2 YYREEE (reference sequence). Trimming stripped 3 bases from V and 5 bases from J, with 12 bases between. The CDR3 sequence is 14 residues long. The CDR3 is CASSSRTSDNEQFF. The CDR3 nucleotides are TGTGCCAGCAGCTCTCGGACTTCCGACAATGAGCAGTTCTTC.

The rearrangement joins TRBV9 to TRBJ1-4; D may be TRBD1 (6 bases). Trimming shortened V by 0 bases and J by 0 bases, and 6 bases separated the two germline ends. The CDR3 has 15 residues. Germline values: CDR1 SGDLS, CDR2 YYNGEE. The CDR3 region has the DNA TGTGCCAGCAGCGTAGAGGGGGCAACTAATGAAAAACTGTTTTTT. Residues: CASSVEGATNEKLFF.

The chain links TRBV5-1 to TRBJ2-2; the match to TRBD2 covers 7 bases. Germline loops: CDR1 SGHRS, CDR2 YFSETQ. This CDR3 has 15 amino acids. V gave up 4 bases and J gave up 7 bases; unmatched junction bases: 10. Here the CDR3 DNA reads TGCGCCAGCAGCCCCGGACCCGGGGAGGGCGGGGAGCTGTTTTTT. It encodes CASSPGPGEGGELFF.

The V call is TRBV7-2, the J call TRBJ2-2; 8 bases agree with TRBD2. Germline V CDR1 and CDR2: SGHTA, FQGNSA. The CDR3 length is 18 residues. The junction had 11 bases not matched to a gene; V was cut back by 3 bases and J by 2 bases. The CDR3 protein is CASSFLPGLGFNTGELFF. CDR3 coding DNA: TGTGCCAGCAGCTTCCTTCCGGGACTAGGATTTAACACCGGGGAGCTGTTTTTT. Supplemented by reference TRBV7-2 and TRBJ2-2, the full variable domain reads GAGVSQSPSNKVTEKGKDVELRCDPISGHTALYWYRQSLGQGLEFLIYFQGNSAPDKSGLPSDRFSAERTGGSVSTLTIQRTQQEDSAVYLCASSFLPGLGFNTGELFFGEGSRLTVL.